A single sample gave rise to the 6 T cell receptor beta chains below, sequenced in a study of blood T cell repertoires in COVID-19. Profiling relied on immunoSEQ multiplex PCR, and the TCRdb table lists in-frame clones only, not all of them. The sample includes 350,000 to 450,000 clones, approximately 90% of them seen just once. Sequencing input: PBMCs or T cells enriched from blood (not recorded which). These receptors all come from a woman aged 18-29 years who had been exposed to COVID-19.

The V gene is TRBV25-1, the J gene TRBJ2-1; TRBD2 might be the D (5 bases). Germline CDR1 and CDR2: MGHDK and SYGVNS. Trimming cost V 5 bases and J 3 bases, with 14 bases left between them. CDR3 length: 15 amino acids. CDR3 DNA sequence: TGTGCCAGCAGTCAGCCGGGATCACGCTACAATGAGCAGTTCTTC. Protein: CASSQPGSRYNEQFF. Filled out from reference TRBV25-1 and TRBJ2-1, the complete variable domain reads EADIYQTPRYLVIGTGKKITLECSQTMGHDKMYWYQQDPGMELHLIHYSYGVNSTEKGDLSSESTVSRIRTEHFPLTLESARPSHTSQYLCASSQPGSRYNEQFFGPGTRLTVL.

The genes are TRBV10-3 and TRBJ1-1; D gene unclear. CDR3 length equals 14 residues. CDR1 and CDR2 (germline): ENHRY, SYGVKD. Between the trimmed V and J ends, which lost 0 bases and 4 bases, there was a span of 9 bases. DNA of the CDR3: TGTGCCATCAGTGAGTCGATGACAACCACTGAAGCTTTCTTT. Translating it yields CAISESMTTTEAFF.

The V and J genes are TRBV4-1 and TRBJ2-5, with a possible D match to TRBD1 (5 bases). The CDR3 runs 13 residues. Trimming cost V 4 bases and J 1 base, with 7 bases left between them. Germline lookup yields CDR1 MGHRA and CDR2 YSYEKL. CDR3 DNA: TGCGCCAGCAGCCCTGACAGCCAAGAGACCCAGTACTTC. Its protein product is CASSPDSQETQYF.

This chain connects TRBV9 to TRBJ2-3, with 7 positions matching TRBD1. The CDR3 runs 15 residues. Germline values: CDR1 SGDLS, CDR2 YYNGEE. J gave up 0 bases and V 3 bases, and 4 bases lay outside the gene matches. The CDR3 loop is CASSAWTGSTDTQYF. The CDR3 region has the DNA TGTGCCAGCAGCGCATGGACAGGAAGCACAGATACGCAGTATTTT.

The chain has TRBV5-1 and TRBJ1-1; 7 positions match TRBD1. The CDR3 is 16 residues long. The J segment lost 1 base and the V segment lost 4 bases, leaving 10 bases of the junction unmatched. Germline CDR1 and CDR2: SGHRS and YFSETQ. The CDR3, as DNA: TGCGCCAGCAGCATATTCCGGACAGGCAAGAACACTGAAGCTTTCTTT. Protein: CASSIFRTGKNTEAFF.

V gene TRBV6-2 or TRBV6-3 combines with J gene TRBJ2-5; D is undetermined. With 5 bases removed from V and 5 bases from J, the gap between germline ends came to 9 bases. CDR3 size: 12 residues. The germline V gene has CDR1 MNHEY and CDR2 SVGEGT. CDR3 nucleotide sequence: TGTGCCAGCAGTCGAGTGAGCGAGACCCAGTACTTC. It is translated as CASSRVSETQYF.